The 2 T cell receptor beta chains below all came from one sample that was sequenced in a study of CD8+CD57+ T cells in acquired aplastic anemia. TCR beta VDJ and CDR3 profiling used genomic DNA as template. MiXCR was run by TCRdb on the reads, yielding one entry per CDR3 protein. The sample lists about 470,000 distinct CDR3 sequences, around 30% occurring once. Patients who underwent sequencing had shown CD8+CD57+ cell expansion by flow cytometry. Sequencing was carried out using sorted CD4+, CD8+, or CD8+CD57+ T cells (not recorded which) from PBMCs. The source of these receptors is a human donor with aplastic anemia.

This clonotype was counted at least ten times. The CDR3 region is CASSLSATNEKLFF. The CDR3 DNA sequence: TGTGCCAGCAGCTTATCAGCAACTAATGAAAAACTGTTTTTT. The chain has TRBV7-9 and TRBJ1-4; D not certain. The CDR3 spans 14 residues. CDR1 SEHNR and CDR2 FQNEAQ come from the germline V gene (reference sequence). V was clipped by 2 bases and J by 0 bases, with 4 bases between them.

The CDR3 DNA reads as TGCAGTGCTCCCGGACAGGGGGTTAGTAACACCGGGGAGCTGTTTTTT. This translates into CSAPGQGVSNTGELFF. The V call is TRBV20-1, the J call TRBJ2-2; TRBD1 matches at 10 bases. Germline V gene lookup returns CDR1 DFQATT and CDR2 SNEGSKA (reference sequence). The CDR3 runs to 16 residues. The V segment lost 5 bases and the J segment 2 bases; nucleotides outside the gene matches: 8.